This TCR beta chain was captured by sequencing in a study of blood T cell repertoires in COVID-19. Original processing notes: Estimation of nucleated cell counts was performed using reference gene primer amplification. Method: immunoSEQ multiplex PCR; TCRdb's copy keeps in-frame clones and lacks some. V and J calls and clone size are given by that table; D and trimming were obtained from the DNA. The sample shows 200,000 to 250,000 clones, around nine tenths of them seen only once. All enrollees were about 18 to 89 years old and from fewer than 30 US areas. Trimming took 0 bases from V and 0 from J, leaving 10 bases between them. The V gene's germline CDR1 is SGHRS and CDR2 YFSETQ. The CDR3 runs to 16 residues.

This chain uses TRBV5-1 with TRBJ1-3; D is ambiguous. The sequenced sample consisted of PBMCs or T cells enriched from blood (not recorded which). The sequence came from a woman between 45 and 60 years old who had recovered from COVID-19. The CDR3 loop reads CASSLGENNSGNTIYF. The CDR3 DNA reads TGCGCCAGCAGCTTGGGGGAGAACAACTCTGGAAACACCATATATTTT.